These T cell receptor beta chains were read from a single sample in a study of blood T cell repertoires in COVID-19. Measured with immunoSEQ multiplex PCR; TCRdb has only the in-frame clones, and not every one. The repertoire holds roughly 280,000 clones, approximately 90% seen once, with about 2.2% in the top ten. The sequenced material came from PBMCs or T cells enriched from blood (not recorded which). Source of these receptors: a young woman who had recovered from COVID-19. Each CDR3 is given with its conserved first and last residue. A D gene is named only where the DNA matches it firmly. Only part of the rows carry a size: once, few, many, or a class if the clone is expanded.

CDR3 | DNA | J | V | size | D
CASSEDRVTAYEQYF | TGCGCCAGCAGCGAGGACAGGGTTACGGCCTACGAGCAGTACTTC | TRBJ2-7 | TRBV5-1 | - | TRBD1
CASSPARGSNQPQHF | TGTGCCAGCAGCCCAGCCAGGGGGAGCAATCAGCCCCAGCATTTT | TRBJ1-5 | TRBV5-8 | - | TRBD1
CSAPRQDTQYF | TGCAGTGCGCCCAGGCAAGATACGCAGTATTTT | TRBJ2-3 | TRBV20-1 | - | -
CASTSGGYSEQFF | TGTGCCAGCACTAGCGGGGGATATAGTGAGCAGTTCTTC | TRBJ2-1 | TRBV2 | once | TRBD2
CASSYSSNQPQHF | TGTGCCAGCAGCTACAGTAGCAATCAGCCCCAGCATTTT | TRBJ1-5 | TRBV25-1 | - | -
CASSFAGRTNEKLFF | TGTGCCAGCAGCTTTGCGGGACGGACAAATGAAAAACTGTTTTTT | TRBJ1-4 | TRBV7-6 | - | -
CASSLVSGQGAREQYF | TGCGCCAGCAGCTTGGTTAGCGGACAGGGGGCTAGGGAGCAGTACTTC | TRBJ2-7 | TRBV5-1 | - | TRBD1
CASSPDRGGGNEQFF | TGTGCCAGCAGCCCGGACAGGGGCGGAGGCAATGAGCAGTTCTTC | TRBJ2-1 | TRBV7-9 | - | TRBD1
CASSGVGSTDTQYF | TGTGCCAGCAGCGGGGTGGGTAGCACAGATACGCAGTATTTT | TRBJ2-3 | TRBV6-5 | once | -
CASSLTGGGDPYEQYF | TGTGCCAGCAGTTTGACGGGCGGGGGGGATCCCTACGAGCAGTACTTC | TRBJ2-7 | TRBV28 | once | TRBD2
CASSLMTGNEKLFF | TGTGCCAGCAGCTTAATGACAGGAAATGAAAAACTGTTTTTT | TRBJ1-4 | TRBV7-9 | - | -
CASSSRDRSIHEQFF | TGTGCCAGCAGCTCCCGGGACAGGTCAATCCATGAGCAGTTCTTC | TRBJ2-1 | TRBV11-3 | - | TRBD1
CASSIRSGANVLTF | TGTGCCAGTAGTATACGCTCTGGGGCCAACGTCCTGACTTTC | TRBJ2-6 | TRBV19 | - | -
CATMGTAYPEKLFF | TGTGCCACCATGGGGACAGCATACCCTGAAAAACTGTTTTTT | TRBJ1-4 | TRBV19 | - | TRBD1
CSVPYRLKGAKNIQYF | TGCAGCGTGCCGTATAGGTTGAAGGGGGCCAAAAACATTCAGTACTTC | TRBJ2-4 | TRBV29-1 | - | -
CASSKQGKESEKLFF | TGTGCCAGCAGTAAACAGGGAAAGGAAAGTGAAAAACTGTTTTTT | TRBJ1-4 | TRBV2 | few | -
CASTPDPGGGYTF | TGCGCCAGCACCCCTGACCCCGGAGGTGGCTACACCTTC | TRBJ1-2 | TRBV5-1 | few | -
CASSLIQYRGGYTF | TGTGCCAGCAGCTTGATCCAGTATCGAGGTGGCTACACCTTC | TRBJ1-2 | TRBV5-4 | - | -
CASSRAGTGRDSPLHF | TGTGCCAGCAGCCGAGCCGGGACAGGGAGAGACTCACCCCTCCACTTT | TRBJ1-6 | TRBV3-1/TRBV3-2 | - | TRBD1
CASSTRAGGFTDTQYF | TGTGCCAGCAGTACCCGGGCAGGGGGGTTTACAGATACGCAGTATTTT | TRBJ2-3 | TRBV13 | - | -
CANAGQGVGYTF | TGTGCCAACGCGGGACAGGGAGTTGGCTACACCTTC | TRBJ1-2 | TRBV6-5 | - | TRBD1
CASSYLDRGGQPQHF | TGTGCCAGCAGTTACCTGGACAGGGGTGGGCAGCCCCAGCATTTT | TRBJ1-5 | TRBV6-5 | - | TRBD1
CASSLQGSAGVSTDTQYF | TGTGCCAGCAGCCTTCAGGGATCGGCGGGGGTTAGCACAGATACGCAGTATTTT | TRBJ2-3 | TRBV7-8 | - | TRBD2
CASSASLAGDYEQYF | TGTGCCAGCAGCGCTAGCTTAGCGGGAGATTACGAGCAGTACTTC | TRBJ2-7 | TRBV9 | - | TRBD2
CASSLSAQGQVGYGYTF | TGCGCCAGCAGCTTGTCAGCCCAGGGACAGGTGGGGTATGGCTACACCTTC | TRBJ1-2 | TRBV5-1 | - | TRBD1
CASRVTGGTGNTIYF | TGTGCCAGCAGGGTGACAGGGGGCACAGGAAACACCATATATTTT | TRBJ1-3 | TRBV3-1/TRBV3-2 | once | TRBD1
CASSAIDTGELFF | TGTGCCAGCAGCGCGATAGACACCGGGGAGCTGTTTTTT | TRBJ2-2 | TRBV6-4 | - | -